The 28 T cell receptor beta chains given below trace back to one sample, sequenced in a study of response to subunit inactivated influenza vaccine. MiXCR was run by TCRdb on the RT-PCR reads, yielding one entry per CDR3 protein. This table holds just under 550,000 distinct CDR3 sequences, approximately 22% found once. This sample was also put to use in a study of T cells expressing NK-cell markers. According to that study: For TCR beta, cDNA was produced by 5'RACE template switching with UMIs.

The sample consisted of CD4+ T cells sorted from PBMCs, taken 11 to 12 days after vaccination. These receptors were taken from a man aged 45-65 years who received an inactivated influenza vaccine.

The CDR3 DNA reads as TGTGCCAGCAGCGGGTGGACGAGGTCGGATACGCAGTATTTT. Translating gives CASSGWTRSDTQYF. This chain links TRBV11-2 with TRBJ2-3, with no clear D. The CDR3 is made up of 14 amino acids. Trimming cost V 5 bases and J 6 bases, with 15 bases left between them. CDR1 and CDR2 from the germline V gene are SGHAT and FQNNGV.

The chain links TRBV7-2 to TRBJ2-1; D is uncertain. The length of the CDR3 is 15 residues. Trimming cost V 2 bases and J 5 bases, with 13 bases left between them. Per germline, CDR1 SGHTA and CDR2 FQGNSA. The CDR3 spells CASSLNSPLDNEQFF. The CDR3, as DNA: TGTGCCAGCAGCTTAAATAGCCCTCTGGACAATGAGCAGTTCTTC.

The chain employs TRBV7-9 and TRBJ2-1; D remains unclear. This CDR3 region has 16 residues. Germline loops: CDR1 SEHNR, CDR2 FQNEAQ (reference sequence). Trimming shortened V by 0 bases and J by 0 bases, and 9 bases separated the two germline ends. CDR3 DNA: TGTGCCAGCAGCTTAGCGAGGCTCAGCTCCTACAATGAGCAGTTCTTC. This codes for CASSLARLSSYNEQFF.

This chain connects TRBV29-1 to TRBJ1-1; D unclear. Between the trimmed V and J ends, which lost 2 bases and 0 bases, there was a span of 7 bases. The CDR3 runs to 13 residues. Germline V gene sequence: CDR1 SQVTM, CDR2 ANQGSEA. The CDR3: CSVETRMNTEAFF. CDR3 bases: TGCAGCGTTGAAACCAGGATGAACACTGAAGCTTTCTTT.

The rearrangement joins TRBV3-1 to TRBJ2-7, with D possibly being TRBD1 (5 bases). Between the trimmed V and J ends, which lost 4 bases and 2 bases, there was a span of 15 bases. Germline CDR1 LGHDT, CDR2 YNNKEL (reference sequence). This CDR3 region has 15 residues. CDR3 sequence (DNA): TGTGCCAGCAGCCCCCTGCCAGGGTTCACCTACGAGCAGTACTTC. Its translation is CASSPLPGFTYEQYF.

This sequence joins TRBV4-1 and TRBJ2-2; D is ambiguous. V lost 4 bases, J lost 8 bases, and 11 bases lay in between. This CDR3 is 13 amino acids long. Germline-derived CDR1 and CDR2 are MGHRA and YSYEKL. This CDR3 is CASSRLVAGELFF. CDR3 nucleotides: TGCGCCAGCAGCCGCTTGGTAGCTGGGGAGCTGTTTTTT.

The chain uses TRBV11-2 and TRBJ2-1, with TRBD2 matching 10 bases. J gave up 4 bases and V 5 bases, and 5 bases lay outside the gene matches. The CDR3 extends over 15 amino acids. Germline V gives CDR1 SGHAT, CDR2 FQNNGV. The CDR3 DNA reads TGTGCCAGCAGCCAGGGACTAGCGACATACAATGAGCAGTTCTTC. This codes for CASSQGLATYNEQFF. Variable domain in full (rest from reference TRBV11-2 and TRBJ2-1): EAGVAQSPRYKIIEKRQSVAFWCNPISGHATLYWYQQILGQGPKLLIQFQNNGVVDDSQLPKDRFSAERLKGVDSTLKIQPAKLEDSAVYLCASSQGLATYNEQFFGPGTRLTVL.

Notes on this clonotype: Compared with germline, one end of the junction differs, possibly owing to a read error. The chain couples TRBV9 to TRBJ1-3; D is uncertain. The germline CDR1 and CDR2 sequences are SGDLS and YYNGEE. The CDR3 covers 15 residues. The CDR3 region has the DNA TGTGCCAGCAGCGAAGGGCCAGGACTCGGAAACCCCATATATTTT. Translating it yields CASSEGPGLGNPIYF.

CDR3 in amino acids: CASSIGPGQISYEQYF. In DNA, the CDR3 is TGCGCCAGCAGCATCGGCCCGGGACAGATCTCCTACGAGCAGTACTTC. The gene calls are TRBV5-1 and TRBJ2-7, with 7 bases aligning to TRBD1. The CDR3 extends over 16 amino acids. V shed 4 bases, J shed 0 bases, and the junction held 10 bases outside the gene matches. Germline V gene sequence: CDR1 SGHRS, CDR2 YFSETQ.

The rearrangement uses TRBV12-3 or TRBV12-4 and TRBJ1-3; no clear D. The germline V and J ends were trimmed by 3 bases and 5 bases, with 8 bases remaining between them. CDR3 size: 13 residues. The CDR3 coding sequence is TGTGCCAGCAGTTTGGACGGCAGAAACACCATATATTTT. Protein: CASSLDGRNTIYF.

The rearrangement joins TRBV12-3 or TRBV12-4 to TRBJ2-5; no definite D call. The CDR3 length is 14 residues. The germline V and J ends were trimmed by 6 bases and 4 bases, with 15 bases remaining between them. The CDR3 DNA sequence: TGTGCCAGCAGCCTAAGCCCCGTAGGAGAGACCCAGTACTTC. Translation: CASSLSPVGETQYF.

This clonotype appeared a few times. This chain uses TRBV11-1 with TRBJ2-7, with TRBD1 as a possible D gene (6 bases). Deletions cut 3 bases from V and 3 bases from J, with 21 bases between. There are 17 residues in the CDR3. Per the germline V gene, CDR1 is SGHAT and CDR2 is FQDESV (reference sequence). The CDR3 here is CASSLRFTGPLHYEQYF. CDR3 nucleotide sequence: TGTGCCAGCAGCTTGAGATTCACAGGGCCATTACACTACGAGCAGTACTTC.

In its sample, this clonotype was seen a few times. The chain uses TRBV10-3 and TRBJ2-5, with a tentative D call TRBD2 (5 bases). CDR3 length: 11 residues. Germline CDR1 and CDR2: ENHRY and SYGVKD. V was shortened by 10 bases and J by 0 bases, with 6 bases between the two germline ends. The CDR3 DNA sequence: TGTGCCACCGGGGACCAAGAGACCCAGTACTTC. It codes for CATGDQETQYF.

Ten or more counts support this clonotype. This chain uses TRBV29-1 with TRBJ2-7, with 8 bases matching TRBD1. V trimming: 7 bases; J trimming: 5 bases; junction bases outside the gene matches: 19. The CDR3 totals 16 residues. Germline values: CDR1 SQVTM, CDR2 ANQGSEA. The CDR3 DNA is TGCAGCGCCTCAGGCCTTATGACAGGGGAGGTTGACGAGCAGTACTTC. As protein: CSASGLMTGEVDEQYF.

V gene TRBV7-2 combines with J gene TRBJ2-1; D is uncertain. The CDR3 consists of 14 residues. Germline values: CDR1 SGHTA, CDR2 FQGNSA. Between the trimmed V and J ends, which lost 4 bases and 6 bases, there was a span of 13 bases. CDR3: CASSWSDARNEQFF. CDR3 coding DNA: TGTGCCAGCAGCTGGTCAGACGCGCGCAATGAGCAGTTCTTC.

The chain links TRBV20-1 to TRBJ2-3; 10 bases map to TRBD2. The CDR3 runs 14 residues. Germline CDR1 and CDR2: DFQATT and SNEGSKA (reference sequence). V shed 6 bases, J shed 4 bases, and the junction held 7 bases outside the gene matches. The CDR3 coding sequence is TGCAGTGCCACAAGGCTAGCGGGAGCAGATACGCAGTATTTT. Protein product: CSATRLAGADTQYF.

The chain uses TRBV20-1 and TRBJ1-5, with D hard to call. Germline CDR1 and CDR2: DFQATT and SNEGSKA (reference sequence). V lost 3 bases to trimming and J lost 0 bases, with 12 bases between them. The CDR3 is 15 residues long. The CDR3 DNA follows: TGCAGTGCTAGTAGGACGTCAGATAGCAATCAGCCCCAGCATTTT. This codes for CSASRTSDSNQPQHF.

The rearrangement links TRBV7-9 to TRBJ2-7; TRBD1 might be the D (5 bases). Between the trimmed V and J ends, which lost 0 bases and 5 bases, there was a span of 14 bases. Per germline, CDR1 SEHNR and CDR2 FQNEAQ (reference sequence). This CDR3 comprises 15 residues. The CDR3 nucleotides are TGTGCCAGCAGCTTAGCGGCGGCAGGGTCCAACGAGCAGTACTTC. Protein product: CASSLAAAGSNEQYF.

The chain combines TRBV5-6 with TRBJ2-1; 11 bases map to TRBD1. The CDR3 is 15 residues long. Germline-derived CDR1 and CDR2 are SGHDT and YYEEEE. After removal of 4 bases from V and 8 bases from J, the junction contained 8 bases not matched to a gene. The CDR3 DNA reads TGTGCCAGCAGCCGAGGACAGGGGGCAGATGATGAGCAGTTCTTC. It specifies CASSRGQGADDEQFF.

This clonotype has only a few counts. J is TRBJ2-7 and V is TRBV14; D is ambiguous. V gave up 2 bases and J gave up 3 bases, with 8 bases separating them. CDR3 length equals 13 residues. Germline assignment: CDR1 SGHDN and CDR2 FVKESK. The CDR3 coding sequence is TGTGCCAGCAGCCAACGGATTGGCTACGAGCAGTACTTC. This translates into CASSQRIGYEQYF. Using reference TRBV14 and TRBJ2-7 for the parts outside the CDR3, the full variable domain is EAGVTQFPSHSVIEKGQTVTLRCDPISGHDNLYWYRRVMGKEIKFLLHFVKESKQDESGMPNNRFLAERTGGTYSTLKVQPAELEDSGVYFCASSQRIGYEQYFGPGTRLTVT.

The J gene is TRBJ2-1, the V gene TRBV20-1, with TRBD2 identical over 7 bases. The CDR3 extends over 14 amino acids. With 7 bases clipped from V and 10 bases from J, the junction kept 16 bases outside the gene matches. The germline V gene encodes CDR1 DFQATT and CDR2 SNEGSKA (reference sequence). CDR3 bases: TGCAGTGTATCACGGGGGAGGGCCTCGGGGGAGCAGTTCTTC. This codes for CSVSRGRASGEQFF.

The chain employs TRBV29-1 and TRBJ2-3; TRBD2 agrees at 11 bases. The germline gives CDR1 SQVTM, CDR2 ANQGSEA. V dropped 3 bases and J dropped 0; count of bases not matched to a gene: 5. This CDR3 has 16 residues. In DNA form, the CDR3 reads TGCAGCGTTGATAGCGGGAGGGGGTATAGCACAGATACGCAGTATTTT. Its protein product is CSVDSGRGYSTDTQYF.

This clonotype appeared a few times. V and J are TRBV20-1 and TRBJ2-7, with TRBD2 matching over 9 bases. The J segment lost 2 bases and the V segment lost 5 bases, leaving 7 bases of the junction unmatched. The germline V gene encodes CDR1 DFQATT and CDR2 SNEGSKA (reference sequence). The CDR3 contains 14 residues. CDR3 in amino acids: CSASRTSVAYEQYF. The DNA for the CDR3 is TGCAGTGCTTCCAGGACTAGCGTAGCCTACGAGCAGTACTTC.

The genes are TRBV4-2 and TRBJ1-4; TRBD1 is a possible D gene (5 bases). V lost 2 bases and J 4 bases, leaving 14 bases between the germline ends. Germline V CDR1 and CDR2: LGHNA, YNFKEQ. The CDR3 covers 16 residues. The CDR3 loop is CASSQPGRGDNEKLFF. The CDR3, as DNA: TGTGCCAGCAGCCAACCTGGACGGGGGGATAATGAAAAACTGTTTTTT.

The chain carries TRBV29-1 and TRBJ2-7, with 10 bases fitting TRBD2. Germline assignment: CDR1 SQVTM and CDR2 ANQGSEA. CDR3 length: 14 amino acids. V gave up 4 bases and J gave up 6 bases; unmatched junction bases: 9. CDR3 sequence: CSVGSSGSRGEQYF. The CDR3 region has the DNA TGCAGCGTTGGGTCTAGCGGGAGTAGAGGCGAGCAGTACTTC.

This clonotype was recorded a few times. The chain links TRBV2 to TRBJ2-1, with D maybe TRBD1 (5 bases). V lost 6 bases to trimming and J lost 9 bases, with 12 bases between them. Germline loops: CDR1 SNHLY, CDR2 FYNNEI. This CDR3 is built from 12 residues. Here the CDR3 DNA reads TGTGCCAGCAGCGGGCAGGGTCTTGAGCAGTTCTTC. It codes for CASSGQGLEQFF.

This clonotype turned up a few times. The chain combines TRBV5-1 with TRBJ1-4; 7 positions agree with TRBD1. V lost 0 bases, J lost 0 bases, and 8 bases stayed unmatched. The germline V gene encodes CDR1 SGHRS and CDR2 YFSETQ. CDR3 size: 18 residues. Here the CDR3 DNA reads TGCGCCAGCAGCTTGGCATCGGGACAGCAAGCAACTAATGAAAAACTGTTTTTT. Its translation: CASSLASGQQATNEKLFF.

The table lists this clonotype with a few counts. This chain joins TRBV29-1 and TRBJ2-1; D uncertain. Trimming took off 1 base at V and 3 bases at J, with 16 bases between the two ends. Germline values: CDR1 SQVTM, CDR2 ANQGSEA. CDR3 length: 16 residues. The CDR3 DNA follows: TGCAGCGTTGAAGTGGTCTGGAGAACCGACTACAATGAGCAGTTCTTC. This translates into CSVEVVWRTDYNEQFF.